This passage covers 22 T cell receptor beta chains from one sample sequenced in a study of blood T cells in healthy people across ages. The second PCR ran roughly 7 to 11 cycles with a sample-barcoded 5' primer and J-beta primers. Via MiXCR, TCRdb re-called the 5' RACE reads, giving one row per CDR3 protein. This table has approximately 820,000 distinct CDR3 sequences, roughly 44% appearing once. The sequenced sample consisted of blood. The receptors originated from a man in his sixties in good health.

The chain couples TRBV5-6 to TRBJ2-5, with TRBD2 matching over 14 bases. Trimming took 9 bases from V and 0 from J; bases not matched to a gene: 7. In germline, CDR1 is SGHDT, CDR2 YYEEEE. The CDR3 has 16 amino acids. DNA of the CDR3: TGTGCCACGGGACTAGCGGGGGAAATGTACCAAGAGACCCAGTACTTC. Translation gives CATGLAGEMYQETQYF.

V is TRBV6-5 and J is TRBJ2-7; D gene ambiguous. This CDR3 is 15 amino acids long. Trimming took 0 bases from V and 3 from J, leaving 12 bases between them. Germline V lookup: CDR1 MNHEY, CDR2 SVGAGI. The CDR3 DNA reads TGTGCCAGCAGTTACTCTTTTCCCGACGGCTACGAGCAGTACTTC. Its translation is CASSYSFPDGYEQYF.

The gene calls are TRBV12-3 or TRBV12-4 and TRBJ1-2, with unresolved D. There are 13 residues in the CDR3. The germline V and J ends were trimmed by 2 bases and 8 bases, with 12 bases remaining between them. This chain's CDR3 is CASSLRETQGYTF. DNA for the CDR3: TGTGCCAGCAGTTTACGCGAAACTCAGGGCTACACCTTC.

The gene calls are TRBV10-3 and TRBJ1-1; 7 nucleotides align to TRBD1. The CDR3 is 14 residues long. After removal of 9 bases from V and 1 base from J, the junction contained 8 bases not matched to a gene. CDR1 is ENHRY and CDR2 is SYGVKD in the germline V gene. The CDR3 loop reads CAIRGTASNTEAFF. CDR3 DNA: TGTGCCATTAGGGGGACAGCCTCGAACACTGAAGCTTTCTTT.

The V and J genes are TRBV4-1 and TRBJ1-4; D is ambiguous. There are 14 residues in the CDR3. Trimming pared 2 bases from V and 0 bases from J, leaving 4 bases between. Germline-derived CDR1 and CDR2 are MGHRA and YSYEKL. The CDR3 coding sequence is TGCGCCAGCAGCCAATCGGCAACTAATGAAAAACTGTTTTTT. Translated, it gives CASSQSATNEKLFF.

In its sample, this clonotype was seen a few times. The chain employs TRBV20-1 and TRBJ2-3, with a weak D call TRBD2 (5 bases). CDR3 length: 13 amino acids. Germline V gene data show CDR1 as DFQATT and CDR2 as SNEGSKA (reference sequence). V shed 5 bases and J shed 2 bases, with 11 bases lying between them. CDR3 bases: TGCAGTGCTTCAGCGGACTTCACAGATACGCAGTATTTT. Translating it yields CSASADFTDTQYF.

The CDR3 here is CASSYLDRDNNEQFF. The CDR3, as DNA: TGTGCCAGCAGTTATTTGGACAGGGATAACAATGAGCAGTTCTTC. The chain joins TRBV6-5 to TRBJ2-1, with TRBD1 matching over 8 bases. Germline V gene sequence: CDR1 MNHEY, CDR2 SVGAGI. The CDR3 has 15 amino acids. V was pared by 3 bases and J by 5 bases, with 6 bases of the junction left unmatched.

The chain joins TRBV7-9 to TRBJ1-3; 8 positions agree with TRBD1. In germline, CDR1 is SEHNR, CDR2 FQNEAQ (reference sequence). The ends lost 4 bases at V and 1 base at J; junction bases unmatched: 3. The CDR3 length is 15 residues. The CDR3 loop reads CASSYTGGSGNTIYF. CDR3 nucleotide sequence: TGTGCCAGCAGCTACACAGGGGGTTCTGGAAACACCATATATTTT.

The genes are TRBV20-1 and TRBJ2-4, with a possible D match to TRBD2 (7 bases). Germline V CDR1 and CDR2: DFQATT, SNEGSKA (reference sequence). Trimming left V 0 bases short and J 0 bases short, with 12 bases between. This CDR3 region has 16 residues. DNA of the CDR3: TGCAGTGCTAGAGAGGGGGGGGCTCTAGCCAAAAACATTCAGTACTTC. Translation gives CSAREGGALAKNIQYF.

This clonotype has only a few counts. The chain uses TRBV4-3 and TRBJ1-1; TRBD1 matches at 7 bases. The CDR3 loop spans 15 amino acids. V was clipped by 2 bases and J by 1 base; unmatched bases: 4. The germline V gene has CDR1 LGHNA and CDR2 YSLEER. The CDR3 region has the DNA TGCGCCAGCAGCCAAACGACAGGGCGGAACACTGAAGCTTTCTTT. The encoded protein is CASSQTTGRNTEAFF.

V usage is TRBV6-6 and J usage is TRBJ2-1, with D perhaps TRBD1 or TRBD2 (5 bases each). Trimming left V 7 bases short and J 9 bases short, with 16 bases between. This CDR3 has 13 amino acids. Germline CDR1 is MNHNY and CDR2 is SVGAGI (reference sequence). For the CDR3, the DNA is TGTGCCAGCATCGGGGCCTATAAAACTGAGCAGTTCTTC. Amino acids: CASIGAYKTEQFF.

The gene calls are TRBV4-3 and TRBJ2-6, with D hard to call. The CDR3 is made up of 17 amino acids. Germline V gene data show CDR1 as LGHNA and CDR2 as YSLEER. Trimming removed 0 bases at V and 0 bases at J, with 9 bases between. Here the CDR3 reads CASSQDYFNSGANVLTF. For the CDR3, the DNA is TGCGCCAGCAGCCAAGATTACTTCAACTCTGGGGCCAACGTCCTGACTTTC.

The chain employs TRBV9 and TRBJ2-3, with D perhaps matching TRBD2 (6 bases). The V gene lost 3 bases and the J gene lost 2 bases, with 19 bases spanning the gap. The germline V gene has CDR1 SGDLS and CDR2 YYNGEE. The CDR3 length is 17 residues. This chain's CDR3 is CASSASQVGGNTDTQYF. The CDR3 region has the DNA TGTGCCAGCAGCGCCTCCCAGGTCGGGGGAAACACAGATACGCAGTATTTT.

This clonotype has more than one count but fewer than ten. The rearrangement joins TRBV7-3 to TRBJ2-3; 8 bases match TRBD2. This CDR3 has 15 residues. J lost 2 bases, V lost 6 bases, and 7 bases had no gene match. CDR1 is SGHTA, CDR2 FQGTGA, per germline. The CDR3 reads CASSRSGANTDTQYF. The CDR3 DNA reads TGTGCCAGCAGTCGTAGCGGGGCAAACACAGATACGCAGTATTTT.

The chain has TRBV7-2 and TRBJ2-1; possibly TRBD2 for D (7 bases). V gave up 5 bases and J gave up 9 bases, with 11 bases separating them. Germline CDR1 and CDR2: SGHTA and FQGNSA. CDR3 length equals 12 residues. CDR3 residues: CASSEGGREQFF. DNA of the CDR3: TGTGCCAGCAGCGAGGGGGGGCGTGAGCAGTTCTTC.

This clonotype was counted between two and nine times. This sequence joins TRBV29-1 and TRBJ2-7; D is unclear. Trimming took 2 bases from V and 1 from J, leaving 9 bases between them. The CDR3 is 13 amino acids. Germline V gene lookup returns CDR1 SQVTM and CDR2 ANQGSEA. Here the CDR3 reads CSVENAPSYEQYF. The CDR3 nucleotides are TGCAGCGTTGAAAACGCCCCATCCTACGAGCAGTACTTC.

The rearrangement links TRBV2 to TRBJ2-1; TRBD2 is a possible D gene (5 bases). The V end lost 6 bases, the J end lost 7 bases, and 16 bases lay between the germline ends. The germline V gene has CDR1 SNHLY and CDR2 FYNNEI. The CDR3 consists of 14 residues. This chain's CDR3 is CASSRGLNGNEQFF. The CDR3 bases are TGTGCCAGCAGCCGGGGTTTGAATGGGAATGAGCAGTTCTTC.

This clonotype has more than one count but fewer than ten. The V gene is TRBV9, the J gene TRBJ2-3; 8 nucleotides agree with TRBD2. CDR1 SGDLS and CDR2 YYNGEE come from the germline V gene. This CDR3 contains 13 residues. Germline trimming cut 8 bases from V and 7 bases from J; bases unmatched to any gene: 9. CDR3 bases: TGTGCCAGTCGGGGGGGGACGGACTATACGCAGTATTTT. It yields the protein CASRGGTDYTQYF.

A note on this clonotype: Its ends do not fully match the called genes, so a read error is possible. The chain recombines TRBV13 with TRBJ2-7; D could derive from TRBD1 or TRBD2 (5 bases each). There are 15 residues in the CDR3. CDR1 and CDR2 from the germline V gene are PRHDT and FYEKMQ (reference sequence). CDR3 sequence reads: CASSLVSGTGYGQYF. The CDR3 coding sequence is TGTGCCAGCAGCTTAGTGAGTGGGACCGGCTACGGGCAGTACTTC.

The chain recombines TRBV3-1 with TRBJ2-5; a possible D gene is TRBD2 (6 bases). Germline values: CDR1 LGHDT, CDR2 YNNKEL (reference sequence). V dropped 2 bases and J dropped 3 bases, with 10 bases sitting between them. This CDR3 comprises 14 residues. For the CDR3, the DNA is TGTGCCAGCAGCCAATTCAGGGAGGAAGAGACCCAGTACTTC. Its protein is CASSQFREEETQYF.

This clonotype was seen at least ten times. This chain connects TRBV12-3 or TRBV12-4 to TRBJ2-5; 13 bases fit TRBD2. V lost 5 bases to trimming and J lost 11 bases; unmatched junction nucleotides: 26. The CDR3 covers 20 residues. The CDR3 loop is CASSHPGTSGVAQVYNEQYF. CDR3 DNA sequence: TGTGCCAGCAGTCACCCCGGGACTAGCGGGGTAGCTCAAGTGTACAATGAGCAGTACTTC.

The chain carries TRBV6-5 and TRBJ2-6, with D unresolved. Germline CDR1 and CDR2: MNHEY and SVGAGI. The CDR3 consists of 15 residues. Trimming took off 8 bases at V and 1 base at J, with 12 bases between the two ends. CDR3 in amino acids: CASASSSSGANVLTF. The CDR3 nucleotides read TGTGCCAGCGCATCGTCTTCGTCTGGGGCCAACGTCCTGACTTTC.